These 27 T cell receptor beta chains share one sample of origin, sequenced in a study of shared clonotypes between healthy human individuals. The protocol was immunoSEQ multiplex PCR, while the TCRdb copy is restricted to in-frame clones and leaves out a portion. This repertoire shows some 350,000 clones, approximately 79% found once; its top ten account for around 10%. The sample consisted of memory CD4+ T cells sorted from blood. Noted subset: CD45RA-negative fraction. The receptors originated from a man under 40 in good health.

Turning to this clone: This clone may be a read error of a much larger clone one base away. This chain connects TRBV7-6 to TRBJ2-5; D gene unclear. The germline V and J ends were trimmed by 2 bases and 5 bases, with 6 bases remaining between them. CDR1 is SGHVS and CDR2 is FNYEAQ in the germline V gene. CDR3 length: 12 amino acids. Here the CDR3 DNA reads TGTGCCAGCAGCTTAAATCGGGAGACCCAGTACTTC. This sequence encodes CASSLNRETQYF.

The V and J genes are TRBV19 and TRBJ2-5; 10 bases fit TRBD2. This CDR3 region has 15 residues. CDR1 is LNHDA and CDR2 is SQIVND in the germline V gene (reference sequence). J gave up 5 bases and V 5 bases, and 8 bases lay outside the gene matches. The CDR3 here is CASSDASGRWETQYF. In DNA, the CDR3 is TGTGCCAGTAGTGATGCTAGCGGGAGATGGGAGACCCAGTACTTC.

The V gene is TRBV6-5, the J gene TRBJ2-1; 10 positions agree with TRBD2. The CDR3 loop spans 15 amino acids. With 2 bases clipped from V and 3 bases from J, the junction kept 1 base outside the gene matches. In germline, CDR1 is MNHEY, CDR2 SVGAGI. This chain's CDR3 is CASSYRTSGYNEQFF. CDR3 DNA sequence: TGTGCCAGCAGTTACCGGACTAGCGGCTACAATGAGCAGTTCTTC.

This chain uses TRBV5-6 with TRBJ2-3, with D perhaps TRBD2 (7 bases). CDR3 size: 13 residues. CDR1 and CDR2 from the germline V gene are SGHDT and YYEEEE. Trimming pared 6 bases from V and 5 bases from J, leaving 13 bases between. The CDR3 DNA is TGTGCCAGCAAGGGGGGGTTTAGAGATACGCAGTATTTT. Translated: CASKGGFRDTQYF.

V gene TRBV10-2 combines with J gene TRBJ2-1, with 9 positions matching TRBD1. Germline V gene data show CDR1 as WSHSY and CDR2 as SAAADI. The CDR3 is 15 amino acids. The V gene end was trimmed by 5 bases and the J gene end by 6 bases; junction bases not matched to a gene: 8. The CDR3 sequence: CASSKRTGVINEQFF. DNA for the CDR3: TGCGCCAGCAGTAAGAGGACAGGGGTTATCAATGAGCAGTTCTTC.

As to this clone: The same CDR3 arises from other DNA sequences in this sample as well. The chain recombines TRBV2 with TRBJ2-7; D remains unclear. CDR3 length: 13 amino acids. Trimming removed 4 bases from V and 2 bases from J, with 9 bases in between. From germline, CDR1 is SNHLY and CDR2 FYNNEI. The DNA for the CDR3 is TGTGCCAGCAGTGTTGGCCGAACCTACGAGCAGTACTTC. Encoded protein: CASSVGRTYEQYF.

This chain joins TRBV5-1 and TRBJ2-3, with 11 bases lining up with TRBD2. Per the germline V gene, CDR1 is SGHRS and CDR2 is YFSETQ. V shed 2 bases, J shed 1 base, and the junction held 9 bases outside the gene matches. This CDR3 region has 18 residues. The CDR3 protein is CASSLTSGRSGGTDTQYF. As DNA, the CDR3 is TGCGCCAGCAGCTTAACTAGCGGGAGATCTGGGGGCACAGATACGCAGTATTTT.

CDR3 region: CASSQAVNTDTQYF. In DNA, the CDR3 is TGCGCCAGCAGCCAAGCGGTCAACACAGATACGCAGTATTTT. The J gene is TRBJ2-3, the V gene TRBV4-1, with D unclear. The CDR3 covers 14 residues. The ends were cut back, 1 base at V and 2 bases at J, with 7 bases in the middle. Looked up from germline, CDR1 is MGHRA and CDR2 is YSYEKL.

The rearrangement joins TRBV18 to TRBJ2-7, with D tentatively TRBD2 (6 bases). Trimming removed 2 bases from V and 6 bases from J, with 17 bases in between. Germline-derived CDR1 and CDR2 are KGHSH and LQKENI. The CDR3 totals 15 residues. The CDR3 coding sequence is TGTGCCAGCTCACCATCGAGGGAGGCCGGGGGCGAGCAGTACTTC. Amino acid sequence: CASSPSREAGGEQYF.

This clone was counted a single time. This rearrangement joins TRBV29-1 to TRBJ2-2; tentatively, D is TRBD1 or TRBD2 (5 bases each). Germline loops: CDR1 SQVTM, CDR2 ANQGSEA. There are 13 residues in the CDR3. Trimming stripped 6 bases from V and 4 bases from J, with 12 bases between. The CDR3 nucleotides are TGCAGCGTCTCCGGGACCCGCACCGGGGAGCTGTTTTTT. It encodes CSVSGTRTGELFF.

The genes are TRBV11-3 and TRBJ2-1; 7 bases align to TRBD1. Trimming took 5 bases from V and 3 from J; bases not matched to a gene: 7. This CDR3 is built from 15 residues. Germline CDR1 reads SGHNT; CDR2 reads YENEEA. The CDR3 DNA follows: TGTGCCAGCAGCCCTACAGGGGATGTCTACAATGAGCAGTTCTTC. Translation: CASSPTGDVYNEQFF. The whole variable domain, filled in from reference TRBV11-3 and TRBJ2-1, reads EAGVVQSPRYKIIEKKQPVAFWCNPISGHNTLYWYLQNLGQGPELLIRYENEEAVDDSQLPKDRFSAERLKGVDSTLKIQPAELGDSAVYLCASSPTGDVYNEQFFGPGTRLTVL.

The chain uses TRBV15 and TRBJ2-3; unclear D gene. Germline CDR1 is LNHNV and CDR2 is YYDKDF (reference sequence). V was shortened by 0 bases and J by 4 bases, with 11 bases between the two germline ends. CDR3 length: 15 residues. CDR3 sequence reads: CATSREQPGADTQYF. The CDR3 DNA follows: TGTGCCACCAGCAGAGAGCAGCCTGGGGCAGATACGCAGTATTTT.

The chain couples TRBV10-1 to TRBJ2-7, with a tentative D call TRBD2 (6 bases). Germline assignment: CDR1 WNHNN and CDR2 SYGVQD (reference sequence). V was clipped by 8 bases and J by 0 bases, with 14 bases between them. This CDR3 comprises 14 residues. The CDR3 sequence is CASSDGGSSYEQYF. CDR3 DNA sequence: TGCGCCAGCTCCGACGGGGGAAGCTCCTACGAGCAGTACTTC.

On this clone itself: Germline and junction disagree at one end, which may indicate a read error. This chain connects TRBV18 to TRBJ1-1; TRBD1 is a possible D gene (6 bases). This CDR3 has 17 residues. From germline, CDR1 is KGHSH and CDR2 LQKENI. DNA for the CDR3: TGTGCCAGCTTACCATTACCGCAGGGGAAGATGAACACTGAAGCTTTCTTT. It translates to CASLPLPQGKMNTEAFF.

CDR3 nucleotide sequence: TGTGCCAGCAGCGCTCGACTAGTCTACAATGAGCAGTTCTTC. Translated: CASSARLVYNEQFF. This chain links TRBV9 with TRBJ2-1; weak D call: TRBD2 (6 bases). The germline CDR1 and CDR2 sequences are SGDLS and YYNGEE. The CDR3 totals 14 residues. Trimming took 3 bases from V and 3 from J, leaving 10 bases between them.

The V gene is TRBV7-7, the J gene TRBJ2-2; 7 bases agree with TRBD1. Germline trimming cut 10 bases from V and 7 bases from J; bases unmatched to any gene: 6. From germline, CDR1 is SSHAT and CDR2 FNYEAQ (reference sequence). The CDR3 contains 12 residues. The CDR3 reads CATTQGFGELFF. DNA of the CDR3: TGTGCCACGACACAGGGGTTCGGGGAGCTGTTTTTT.

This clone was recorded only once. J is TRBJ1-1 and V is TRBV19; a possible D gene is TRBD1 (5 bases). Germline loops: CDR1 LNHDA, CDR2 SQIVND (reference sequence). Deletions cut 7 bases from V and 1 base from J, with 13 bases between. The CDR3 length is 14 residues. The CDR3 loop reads CASTPGRTNTEAFF. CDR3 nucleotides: TGTGCCAGTACCCCGGGGCGCACGAACACTGAAGCTTTCTTT.

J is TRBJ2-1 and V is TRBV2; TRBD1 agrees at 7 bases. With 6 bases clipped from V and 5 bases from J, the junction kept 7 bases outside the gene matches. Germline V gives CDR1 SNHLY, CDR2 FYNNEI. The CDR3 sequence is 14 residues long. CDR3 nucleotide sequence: TGTGCCAGCAGGGACAGGTTTAACCACAATGAGCAGTTCTTC. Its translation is CASRDRFNHNEQFF.

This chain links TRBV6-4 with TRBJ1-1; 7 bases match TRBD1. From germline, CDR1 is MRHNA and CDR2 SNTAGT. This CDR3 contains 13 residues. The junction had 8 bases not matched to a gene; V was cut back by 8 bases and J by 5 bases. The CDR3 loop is CASRGTAGTEAFF. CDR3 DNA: TGTGCCAGCCGCGGGACAGCTGGTACTGAAGCTTTCTTT.

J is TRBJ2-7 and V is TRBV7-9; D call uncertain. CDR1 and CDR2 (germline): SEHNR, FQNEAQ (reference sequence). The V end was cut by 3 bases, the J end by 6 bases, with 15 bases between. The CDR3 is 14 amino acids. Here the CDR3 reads CASSLSADWGEQYF. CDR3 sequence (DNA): TGTGCCAGCAGCTTGAGTGCGGATTGGGGCGAGCAGTACTTC.

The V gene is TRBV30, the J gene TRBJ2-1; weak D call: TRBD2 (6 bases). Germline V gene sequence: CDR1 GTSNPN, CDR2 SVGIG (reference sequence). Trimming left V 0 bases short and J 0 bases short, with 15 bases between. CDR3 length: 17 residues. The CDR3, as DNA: TGTGCCTGGAGTGTACCTCCCCTAGCGAGCTCCTACAATGAGCAGTTCTTC. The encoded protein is CAWSVPPLASSYNEQFF.

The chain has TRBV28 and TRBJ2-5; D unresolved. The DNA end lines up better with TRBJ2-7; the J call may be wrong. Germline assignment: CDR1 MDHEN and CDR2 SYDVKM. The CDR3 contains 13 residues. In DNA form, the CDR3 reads TGTGCCAGCAGTTCGACGGACGTCTACGAGCAGTACTTC. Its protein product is CASSSTDVYEQYF.

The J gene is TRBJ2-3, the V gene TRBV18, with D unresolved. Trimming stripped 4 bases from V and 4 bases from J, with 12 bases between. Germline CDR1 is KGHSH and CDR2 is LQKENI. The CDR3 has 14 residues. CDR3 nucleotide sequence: TGTGCCAGCTCACAGAGTTTCAGTTCAGATACGCAGTATTTT. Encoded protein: CASSQSFSSDTQYF.

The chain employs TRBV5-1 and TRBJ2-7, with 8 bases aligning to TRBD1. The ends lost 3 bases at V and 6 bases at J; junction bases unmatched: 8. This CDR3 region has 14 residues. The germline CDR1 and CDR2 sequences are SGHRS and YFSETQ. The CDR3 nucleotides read TGCGCCAGCAGCTCGGAACACAGGGGGATCGAGCAGTACTTC. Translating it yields CASSSEHRGIEQYF.

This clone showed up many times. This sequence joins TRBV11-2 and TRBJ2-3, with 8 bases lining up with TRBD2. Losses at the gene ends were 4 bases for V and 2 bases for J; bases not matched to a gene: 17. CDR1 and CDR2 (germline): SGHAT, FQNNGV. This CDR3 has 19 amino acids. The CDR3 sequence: CASSSSVILAGRYTDTQYF. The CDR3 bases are TGTGCCAGCAGCTCCTCCGTTATTTTAGCGGGACGCTACACAGATACGCAGTATTTT.

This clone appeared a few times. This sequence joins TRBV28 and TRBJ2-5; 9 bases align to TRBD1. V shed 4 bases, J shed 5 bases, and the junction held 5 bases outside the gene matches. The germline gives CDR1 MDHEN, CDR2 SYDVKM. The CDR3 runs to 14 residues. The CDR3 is CASSSHRGRETQYF. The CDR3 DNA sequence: TGTGCCAGCAGTTCCCACAGGGGGCGGGAGACCCAGTACTTC.

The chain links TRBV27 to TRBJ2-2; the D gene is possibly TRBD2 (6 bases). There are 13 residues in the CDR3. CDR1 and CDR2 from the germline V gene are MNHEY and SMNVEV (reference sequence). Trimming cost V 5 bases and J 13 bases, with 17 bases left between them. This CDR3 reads CASSTAGTERLFF. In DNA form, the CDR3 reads TGTGCCAGCAGTACGGCCGGGACTGAGAGGCTGTTTTTT.